The entry that follows covers one T cell receptor (beta chain) sequence. Original methodology: How many nucleated cells were present was estimated from reference gene primer amplification. Produced via immunoSEQ multiplex PCR; TCRdb's table is partial and in-frame only. Clone size and the V and J calls come from that table; the DNA yielded D and trimming. Of about 130,000 clones listed, approximately 81% are singletons. The sample originates from a study of blood T cell repertoires in COVID-19. Study context: Spain, Italy and the United States supplied samples that represented acute and convalescent COVID-19. The analysed material was cDNA or gDNA that came from T cells, B-cell-depleted T cells, or PBMCs.

The TCR comes from a middle-aged man with active or convalescent COVID-19. The sequencing input was peripheral blood.

CDR3 in DNA: TGTGCCAGCAGACCAGGGGGTGGGGATGGCTACACCTTC. This encodes CASRPGGGDGYTF. This rearrangement joins TRBV27 to TRBJ1-2, with 7 bases fitting TRBD1. J gave up 6 bases and V 6 bases, and 7 bases lay outside the gene matches. The V gene's germline CDR1 is MNHEY and CDR2 SMNVEV (reference sequence). The CDR3 length is 13 residues.